This T cell receptor beta chain was recovered during a study of cytomegalovirus exposure and HLA in healthy donors (dated by TCRdb to about 2017). With regard to the full study: According to a later analysis, the roughly 120 validation repertoires were produced on the same platform as the 666 repertoires of the first cohort. The study aimed to test whether signatures of past pathogen exposure could be identified by cataloging public T cell receptors. A separate validation cohort of about 110 different subjects was used in addition to the approximately 670-subject first cohort. To predict cytomegalovirus infection status, the study combined high-throughput TCR immunosequencing, statistical association of individual TCRs with disease status, and machine learning. Results and caveats for the whole study, not just this receptor: Of the cluster scores, roughly 95% were above 0 in a later analysis, which found that TCRs clustered in the first cohort also tended to co-occur in the 95 to 150 validation repertoires. The study listed 150 to 200 TCR beta chains as associated with cytomegalovirus. The authors suggested that the approach could potentially be extended to other disease states and immunological phenotypes. A few of the identified cytomegalovirus-associated TCR beta chains were confirmed in vitro to be specific for cytomegalovirus antigens. Most TCR sequences were seen in very few donors, while some public TCRs were found in many individuals. The classifier was reported to diagnose cytomegalovirus status with high specificity and sensitivity in both the original cohort and the validation cohort. A later analysis had no HLA typing for the validation cohort, so co-occurrence there was scored across all 110 or so repertoires.

A distance of 17 bases separates the germline ends of V and J, which lose 6 bases and 8 bases respectively. Including the terminal cysteine and phenylalanine, the CDR3 comprises 14 residues. Only CDR3 DNA remains: 42 bases, in frame from the first base. Based on the germline V gene, the CDR1 and CDR2 sequences are MNHEY and SVGAGI. In the case of this clone: Its binding antigen is unknown. No base qualities exist here, and no much larger clone lies one base off it.

Separate from the approximately 670-subject first cohort, the validation cohort of 90 to 150 subjects was the group to which the donors belonged. To prepare the library, the immunoSEQ multiplex PCR assay was applied. From the authors' description of their analysis: A statistical classification framework was built for diagnosing cytomegalovirus status from the catalog of TCR beta chain sequences. Not all clones reach the TCRdb copy of this immuneACCESS table, which keeps in-frame sequences only. Checked studies attribute under half of the gap to unresolved V genes and leave the rest unexplained. V, J and clone size derive from that table, while D and trimming were established from the DNA sequence. The sample contains about 260,000 clones, around 90% of them found a single time. The top ten clones comprise 3% to 3.5% of the sample.

The receptor was isolated from a woman aged 25 to 39 in good health and CMV-seronegative. The rearranged chain carries TRBV6-5 and TRBJ2-1, and perhaps TRBD2 as D gene, on 6 matching bases. Sequenced: PBMCs. At the DNA level, the sequence is TGTGCCAGCAGACCGGGACTCTCCCCCCATGAGCAGTTCTTC. Its amino acids are CASRPGLSPHEQFF.